This T cell receptor (beta chain) was sequenced in a study of cytomegalovirus exposure and HLA in healthy donors. The study, taken as a whole, reports: HLA restriction was apparent for most CMV-associated TCR beta chains in a later analysis.

For this clone: The antigen is undetermined.

PCR was performed using 60 Vbeta and 13 Jbeta primers. Profiling relied on immunoSEQ multiplex PCR, and the TCRdb table lists in-frame clones only, not all of them. The sample shows 200,000 to 250,000 clones, around 80% of them seen only once. Germline V lookup: CDR1 MNHEY, CDR2 SMNVEV (reference sequence). The CDR3 has 16 amino acids. The V gene end was trimmed by 5 bases and the J gene end by 2 bases; junction bases not matched to a gene: 9. Sequencing used PBMCs. This clonotype was obtained from a man aged 18 to 29 in good health and CMV-seronegative. The chain employs TRBV27 and TRBJ2-3, with 8 bases aligning to TRBD2. The CDR3 DNA reads as TGTGCCAGCAGTCGGTATAGCGGGACCCCCACAGATACGCAGTATTTT. Translated, it gives CASSRYSGTPTDTQYF.